Presented here are 18 T cell receptor beta chains from one specimen sequenced in a study of persistence of HIV-infected CD4 T cells. This nonspecific control used anti-CD3/anti-CD28 bead stimulation of CD4+ T cells. CD4+ T cells upregulating both CD40 ligand and CD69 were sorted as responding cells. The libraries were made with immunoSEQ version 4 in survey mode. This table comes from immunoSEQ multiplex PCR, and its TCRdb copy is limited to in-frame clones, with some not included. The table has approximately 45,000 clones, less than 90% seen once. Their recognized antigens are unknown. The sample consisted of CD4+ T cells sorted from PBMCs after approximately 20-hour stimulation, taken from a patient who received antiretroviral therapy. These receptor sequences come from an adult woman with HIV who was CMV-seropositive.

Only a few counts were recorded for this clone. The chain carries TRBV5-1 and TRBJ2-6; D perhaps matches TRBD1 (6 bases). The CDR3 has 16 amino acids. Germline CDR1 is SGHRS and CDR2 is YFSETQ. V was clipped by 6 bases and J by 1 base, with 14 bases between them. The CDR3 DNA sequence: TGCGCCAGCAACCCAGGGGTGGCGTCTGGGGCCAACGTCCTGACTTTC. The encoded protein is CASNPGVASGANVLTF. Full variable domain (rest looked up from reference TRBV5-1 and TRBJ2-6): KAGVTQTPRYLIKTRGQQVTLSCSPISGHRSVSWYQQTPGQGLQFLFEYFSETQRNKGNFPGRFSGRQFSNSRSEMNVSTLELGDSALYLCASNPGVASGANVLTFGAGSRLTVL.

V gene TRBV18 combines with J gene TRBJ1-5, with a possible D match to TRBD1 (6 bases). V lost 1 base to trimming and J lost 6 bases, with 10 bases between them. Germline values: CDR1 KGHSH, CDR2 LQKENI. This CDR3 region has 14 residues. DNA for the CDR3: TGTGCCAGCTCACCACAACAGGGAGTTCAGCCCCAGCATTTT. Translated: CASSPQQGVQPQHF.

This clone was detected only once. CDR3 bases: TGTGCCAGCAGCTGGGGGGGACAGGGTGGTGGCTACACCTTC. Residues: CASSWGGQGGGYTF. The chain combines TRBV5-6 with TRBJ1-2; 9 nucleotides agree with TRBD1. V shed 3 bases and J 7 bases; nucleotides not matched to a gene: 7. Germline V lookup: CDR1 SGHDT, CDR2 YYEEEE. CDR3 length: 14 residues.

The rearrangement links TRBV10-3 to TRBJ1-5; perhaps TRBD1 as D (6 bases). Germline V lookup: CDR1 ENHRY, CDR2 SYGVKD. Trimming shortened V by 10 bases and J by 0 bases, and 16 bases separated the two germline ends. This CDR3 has 15 amino acids. CDR3 amino acids: CATGPSDSSNQPQHF. CDR3 coding DNA: TGTGCCACCGGGCCCTCGGACAGTAGCAATCAGCCCCAGCATTTT.

The sample holds one count of this clone. V usage is TRBV6-1 and J usage is TRBJ2-2, with no clear D. V was clipped by 1 base and J by 4 bases, with 7 bases between them. The CDR3 extends over 14 amino acids. The germline V gene encodes CDR1 MNHNS and CDR2 SASEGT. CDR3 DNA: TGTGCCAGCAGTGAAGGCAGAAGCACCGGGGAGCTGTTTTTT. Translated, it gives CASSEGRSTGELFF.

The chain couples TRBV2 to TRBJ1-3; perhaps TRBD1 as D (5 bases). Germline V lookup: CDR1 SNHLY, CDR2 FYNNEI. Trimming removed 4 bases from V and 4 bases from J, with 8 bases in between. CDR3 length: 13 residues. The CDR3 loop is CASSGTGGNTIYF. The CDR3, as DNA: TGTGCCAGCAGTGGTACAGGAGGAAACACCATATATTTT.

This clone was detected once. This chain uses TRBV18 with TRBJ1-2; D gene uncertain. Per germline, CDR1 KGHSH and CDR2 LQKENI. V was clipped by 4 bases and J by 6 bases, with 12 bases between them. The CDR3 covers 13 residues. The CDR3 is CASSLREANGYTF. As DNA, the CDR3 is TGTGCCAGCTCACTGAGGGAGGCTAATGGCTACACCTTC.

This CDR3 reads CASSLPGRNEKLFF. The CDR3 DNA reads TGCGCCAGCAGTCTACCGGGAAGAAATGAAAAACTGTTTTTT. The chain couples TRBV5-1 to TRBJ1-4, with D hard to call. The CDR3 is 14 residues long. V shed 5 bases and J shed 5 bases, with 13 bases lying between them. CDR1 is SGHRS and CDR2 is YFSETQ in the germline V gene.

The rearrangement uses TRBV30 and TRBJ1-4; D might be TRBD1 (6 bases). The V gene lost 2 bases and the J gene lost 2 bases, with 12 bases spanning the gap. The CDR3 length is 15 residues. CDR1 and CDR2 from the germline V gene are GTSNPN and SVGIG (reference sequence). The CDR3 DNA is TGTGCCTGGAGTAAAGGGGGTTACACTAATGAAAAACTGTTTTTT. Residues: CAWSKGGYTNEKLFF.

The chain carries TRBV6-5 and TRBJ1-1, with D possibly being TRBD1 (5 bases). This CDR3 has 13 amino acids. Trimming removed 4 bases at V and 7 bases at J, with 13 bases between. Germline V lookup: CDR1 MNHEY, CDR2 SVGAGI. The CDR3 nucleotides read TGTGCCAGCAGTTTAAGGCCAGACAGTGAAGCTTTCTTT. Translated: CASSLRPDSEAFF.

The chain recombines TRBV15 with TRBJ1-6; perhaps TRBD1 as D (5 bases). Per germline, CDR1 LNHNV and CDR2 YYDKDF (reference sequence). V gave up 0 bases and J gave up 7 bases, with 16 bases separating them. The CDR3 extends over 17 amino acids. The CDR3 protein is CATSRDTAGRSNSPLHF. The CDR3, as DNA: TGTGCCACCAGCAGAGATACGGCGGGACGGTCAAATTCACCCCTCCACTTT.

The chain couples TRBV3-1 (or the pseudogene TRBV3-2) to TRBJ2-2, with D hard to call. This CDR3 has 14 amino acids. Germline assignment: CDR1 LGHDT and CDR2 YNNKEL (reference sequence). Trimming took 1 base from V and 3 from J, leaving 6 bases between them. The CDR3 reads CASSQGQHTGELFF. The CDR3 nucleotides read TGTGCCAGCAGCCAAGGGCAGCACACCGGGGAGCTGTTTTTT.

V usage is TRBV27 and J usage is TRBJ1-6, with 8 bases lining up with TRBD1. Germline V gene data show CDR1 as MNHEY and CDR2 as SMNVEV (reference sequence). V lost 4 bases, J lost 8 bases, and 4 bases stayed unmatched. The CDR3 is 14 residues long. CDR3 DNA: TGTGCCAGCAGTTCTGGACAGGGACATTCACCCCTCCACTTT. Its protein is CASSSGQGHSPLHF.

This chain joins TRBV29-1 and TRBJ2-4, with 10 bases lining up with TRBD1. Per germline, CDR1 SQVTM and CDR2 ANQGSEA. The CDR3 covers 14 residues. The V segment lost 7 bases and the J segment 8 bases; nucleotides outside the gene matches: 11. In DNA, the CDR3 is TGCAGCGCAGGAGCTCGGGACAGGGGTCACATTCAGTACTTC. Translated, it gives CSAGARDRGHIQYF.

This clone occurred once. The chain's CDR3 is CASSPSSGGIQYGYTF. Written as DNA, the CDR3 is TGCGCCAGCAGTCCTTCCTCGGGGGGAATTCAATATGGCTACACCTTC. The rearrangement joins TRBV5-1 to TRBJ1-2; weak D call: TRBD1 (5 bases). This CDR3 is 16 amino acids long. V was cut by 5 bases and J by 5 bases, with 22 bases left in between. Germline assignment: CDR1 SGHRS and CDR2 YFSETQ. Drawing the rest from reference TRBV5-1 and TRBJ1-2, the complete variable domain is KAGVTQTPRYLIKTRGQQVTLSCSPISGHRSVSWYQQTPGQGLQFLFEYFSETQRNKGNFPGRFSGRQFSNSRSEMNVSTLELGDSALYLCASSPSSGGIQYGYTFGSGTRLTVV.

This chain links TRBV10-3 with TRBJ1-1, with D unclear. The CDR3 loop spans 13 amino acids. Trimming cost V 7 bases and J 1 base, with 10 bases left between them. CDR1 and CDR2 from the germline V gene are ENHRY and SYGVKD. CDR3 nucleotides: TGTGCCATCACCCAATTACAGAACACTGAAGCTTTCTTT. It encodes CAITQLQNTEAFF.

The chain is built from TRBV3-1 (or the pseudogene TRBV3-2) and TRBJ2-7, with D possibly called TRBD1 or TRBD2 (5 bases each). The germline CDR1 and CDR2 sequences are LGHDT and YNNKEL (reference sequence). CDR3 length equals 16 residues. V was shortened by 6 bases and J by 2 bases, with 20 bases between the two germline ends. The CDR3, as DNA: TGTGCCAGCAGTAATTTACCCGGGACGTCGACCTACGAGCAGTACTTC. This gives the protein CASSNLPGTSTYEQYF.

This sequence joins TRBV11-2 and TRBJ1-2, with a weak D call TRBD1 (6 bases). This CDR3 has 14 amino acids. CDR1 is SGHAT and CDR2 is FQNNGV in the germline V gene. The V end was cut by 7 bases, the J end by 6 bases, with 18 bases between. CDR3 in DNA: TGTGCCAGCACCTCAGGGGTTCGGGAAAATGGCTACACCTTC. Protein product: CASTSGVRENGYTF.